This T cell receptor beta chain was recorded in a study of blood T cell repertoires in COVID-19. The V gene's germline CDR1 is SNHLY and CDR2 FYNNEI. V trimming: 5 bases; J trimming: 4 bases; junction bases outside the gene matches: 4. CDR3 length: 15 amino acids. Here immunoSEQ multiplex PCR was the method, and the copy in TCRdb shows in-frame clones only, minus some. The sample includes hundreds of thousands of clones, over 75% of them seen just once. The specimen sequenced was PBMCs or T cells enriched from blood (not recorded which). This clonotype was obtained from a woman aged 40-49 years who had recovered from COVID-19. The chain uses TRBV2 and TRBJ2-2; 10 bases match TRBD2. The CDR3, as DNA: TGTGCCAGCAGTCCTAGCGGGGGCCCCACCGGGGAGCTGTTTTTT. It encodes CASSPSGGPTGELFF.